The entry below gives a single T cell receptor (beta chain) sequence along with its context. The clone's antigen remains unknown. No clone much larger than this one lies a single base away; base qualities are absent. Preparation of the library involved the immunoSEQ multiplex PCR assay. TCRdb re-hosts the immuneACCESS table, in-frame sequences only. Its copies lack some clones; in the studies checked, an unresolved V gene accounts for under half of them, and the cause for the rest is not known. This sample holds about 120,000 clones; 80% to 95% were observed only once. The ten most abundant clones make up 2.5% to 3% of the sample. This entry is derived from a study of control samples from healthy donors and cancer patients (dated by TCRdb to about 2020). Sequences SNHLY (CDR1) and FYNNEI (CDR2) are obtained from the germline V gene. The cysteine opens and the phenylalanine closes a CDR3 of 13 amino acids. Only the CDR3 DNA stays, 39 bases, in frame from base 1. The junction shows trimming of 7 bases on V and 8 bases on J, plus 15 bases between the germline ends.

Sequenced: blood. The TCR sequence derives from a man aged 40-50 years in good health. The V and J segments used are TRBV2 and TRBJ1-5, with no D gene named confidently. The DNA sequence reads TGTGCCAGCAACGGGGTCCCGGTCGAGCCCCAGCATTTT. This codes for CASNGVPVEPQHF.